This is a list of T cell receptor beta chains from one sample in a study of Graves' ophthalmopathy and Graves' hyperthyroidism. MiXCR was run by TCRdb on the multiplex PCR reads, yielding one entry per CDR3 protein. In the table there are about 1.2 million distinct CDR3 sequences, roughly two fifths of which are singletons. Material for sequencing was peripheral blood or thyroid tissue (not recorded which). Source of these receptors: an adult man with Graves' hyperthyroidism. The CDR3 runs from the conserved cysteine through the conserved F or W. A D gene is named only where the DNA matches it firmly. Clone size is stated in some rows and not others, as once, few, many or a class when expanded.

D	V	size	length	J	DNA	CDR3
.	TRBV5-1	few	16	TRBJ2-7	TGCGCCAGCAGCTTGGTAGGAGCAGGAACCTCCTACGAGCAGTACTTC	CASSLVGAGTSYEQYF
.	TRBV7-8	few	15	TRBJ1-1	TGTGCCAGCAGCTTAAGTGGGGGTCCTGGCGCTGAAGCTTTCTTT	CASSLSGGPGAEAFF
.	TRBV10-2	few	16	TRBJ1-2	TGCGCCAGCAGTGATGAGGACAGTCTTTTAAACTATGGCTACACCTTC	CASSDEDSLLNYGYTF
TRBD2	TRBV9	few	15	TRBJ2-7	TGTGCCAGCAGCGCCGAGAGCGGGAGGGCCCACGAGCAGTACTTC	CASSAESGRAHEQYF
.	TRBV7-8	many	13	TRBJ2-2	TGTGCCAGCAGCTTATATAACACCGGGGAGCTGTTTTTT	CASSLYNTGELFF
TRBD1	TRBV29-1	.	13	TRBJ2-7	TGCAGCGTGGGGGACAGGGGGCTTAACGAGCAGTACTTC	CSVGDRGLNEQYF
.	TRBV20-1	many	12	TRBJ2-5	TGCAGTGCTAGTAGCGGACAAGAGACCCAGTACTTC	CSASSGQETQYF
.	TRBV7-9	many	16	TRBJ1-1	TGTGCCAGCAGCTTAACCGAGGACAGCCCGAACACTGAAGCTTTCTTT	CASSLTEDSPNTEAFF
.	TRBV7-2	many	12	TRBJ1-5	TGTGCCAGCAGCACGTTGGATGAGCCCCAGCATTTT	CASSTLDEPQHF
.	TRBV30	.	12	TRBJ2-5	TGTGCCTGGGCGCGGGCCCAAGAGACCCAGTACTTC	CAWARAQETQYF
.	TRBV7-9	many	13	TRBJ2-7	TGTGCCAGCAGCTTAGAATCTCTGTACGAGCAGTACTTC	CASSLESLYEQYF
TRBD1	TRBV10-3	.	15	TRBJ1-4	TGTGCCATCAGTACCCCCGGGACAGGGGTCGAAAAACTGTTTTTT	CAISTPGTGVEKLFF
TRBD2	TRBV3-1	many	15	TRBJ2-5	TGTGCCAGCAGCCCTGTAGCGGGAGGGACGGAGACCCAGTACTTC	CASSPVAGGTETQYF
.	TRBV25-1	many	14	TRBJ2-5	TGTGCCAGCAGTGAAACTAGGGAGTCGGAGACCCAGTACTTC	CASSETRESETQYF
TRBD1	TRBV7-2	.	16	TRBJ1-6	TGTGCCAGCAGTCGATCCCCGCCGGGACAGGGGACACCCCTCCACTTT	CASSRSPPGQGTPLHF
.	TRBV20-1	.	11	TRBJ1-2	TGCACCTCGCAGGGGAACTATGGCTACACCTTC	CTSQGNYGYTF
TRBD1	TRBV14	few	19	TRBJ1-1	TGTGCCAGCAGCGACCCCTCGGGACAGCCCTGGTCGGGGGGCTCTGAAGCTTTCTTT	CASSDPSGQPWSGGSEAFF
.	TRBV29-1	.	11	TRBJ1-2	TGCAGCGTCCGGGACCTGGATGGCTACACCTTC	CSVRDLDGYTF
.	TRBV29-1	many	13	TRBJ2-5	TGCAGCGTTGAGAGCCCGGACAGAGAGACCCAGTACTTC	CSVESPDRETQYF
.	TRBV11-2	.	14	TRBJ2-5	TGTGCCAGCAGCCCCAAGAGACAGCGGGAGACCCAGTACTTC	CASSPKRQRETQYF
TRBD1	TRBV20-1	many	18	TRBJ2-5	TGCAGTGCTAGAGGAGACAGGGGTCGGCGCGGAACTCAAGAGACCCAGTACTTC	CSARGDRGRRGTQETQYF
TRBD1	TRBV2	.	18	TRBJ2-2	TGTGCCAGCAGTGAAGGTGTTCAGGGGGATTATTCTACCGGGGAGCTGTTTTTT	CASSEGVQGDYSTGELFF
TRBD1	TRBV5-4	few	14	TRBJ1-2	TGTACCAGCAGCACCGGACAGGGCCGATATGGCTACACCTTC	CTSSTGQGRYGYTF
TRBD2	TRBV2	.	16	TRBJ2-5	TGTGCCAGCAGACATGGACCACTAGCGGGAGGAGAGGCCCAGTACTTC	CASRHGPLAGGEAQYF
TRBD1	TRBV27	.	15	TRBJ1-5	TGTGCCAGCAGTTCGGGACAGGGGGCCTTTCAGCCCCAGCATTTT	CASSSGQGAFQPQHF
.	TRBV12-3/TRBV12-4	.	15	TRBJ1-2	TGTGCCAGCAGTTTAATTGAGATCCCCAACTATGGCTACACCTTC	CASSLIEIPNYGYTF
.	TRBV5-1	.	15	TRBJ2-5	TGCGCCAGCAGCTTGGTCCAGTCCGCCCAAGAGACCCAGTACTTC	CASSLVQSAQETQYF
TRBD2	TRBV11-2	.	16	TRBJ2-7	TGTGCCTGGAGTCCCCGTAGCGGGAACATTCCCTACGAGCAGTACTTC	CAWSPRSGNIPYEQYF
.	TRBV29-1	many	13	TRBJ2-2	TGCAGCGTTGGGGATGCGGGCCCCGGGGAGCTGTTTTTT	CSVGDAGPGELFF
.	TRBV15	many	15	TRBJ1-1	TGTGCCACCAGCAGCAACAGGGTGAGGGGGACTGAAGCTTTCTTT	CATSSNRVRGTEAFF
TRBD1	TRBV15	.	15	TRBJ1-6	TGTGCCACCAGCAGATCGACAGGGGCCAATTCACCCCTCCACTTT	CATSRSTGANSPLHF
TRBD2	TRBV12-3/TRBV12-4	few	16	TRBJ2-7	TGTGCCAGCAGTTTGGGACTAGCGGGAGTAGGGTACGAGCAGTACTTC	CASSLGLAGVGYEQYF
TRBD1	TRBV10-2	many	14	TRBJ2-5	TGCGCCAGCAGCGCTGGACAGGGGATAGAGACCCAGTACTTC	CASSAGQGIETQYF
.	TRBV10-3	.	15	TRBJ1-1	TGTGCCAGCAGTTTGGGGGGCGGGTGGAACACTGAAGCTTTCTTT	CASSLGGGWNTEAFF
TRBD1	TRBV25-1	.	14	TRBJ1-2	TGTGCCCTCATTGGGACAGGGACTCCGGACGGCTACACCTTC	CALIGTGTPDGYTF
.	TRBV10-3	.	14	TRBJ2-2	TGTGCCATCAGGCACAGCGAAAACACCGGGGAGCTGTTTTTT	CAIRHSENTGELFF
.	TRBV7-3	once	15	TRBJ1-6	TGTGCCAGCAGCTTATCCGACGGGCCGAATCAGCCCCTCCACTTT	CASSLSDGPNQPLHF
.	TRBV20-1	.	16	TRBJ2-7	TGCAGTGCTAGAGATGAGACCCGGCAGGGGCCCAACGAGCAGTACTTC	CSARDETRQGPNEQYF
TRBD1	TRBV30	.	16	TRBJ1-5	TGTGCCTGGAGTCTCCGCGGACAGGGGACCAATCAGCCCCGGCATTTT	CAWSLRGQGTNQPRHF
TRBD1	TRBV15	.	11	TRBJ1-5	TGTGCCACCAGCAGGTCAGGGGGACAGCATTTT	CATSRSGGQHF
.	TRBV7-9	.	15	TRBJ1-2	TGTGCCAGCAGCACGATTGTCGCAACTGTCTATGGCTACACCTTC	CASSTIVATVYGYTF
.	TRBV6-1	.	12	TRBJ1-5	TGTGCCAACAGCGACCTAAATCAGCCCCAGCATTTT	CANSDLNQPQHF
.	TRBV7-9	few	14	TRBJ1-2	TGTGCCAGCAGCCCTACGGCAGGGTCTTATGGCTACACCTTC	CASSPTAGSYGYTF
TRBD2	TRBV7-2	few	14	TRBJ2-7	TGTGCCATCAGTGGGGGGACTAGGAGCTACGAGCAGTACTTC	CAISGGTRSYEQYF
.	TRBV25-1	many	14	TRBJ1-6	TGTGCCAGCAGTGAATTTTTTGGGGATTCACCCCTCCACTTT	CASSEFFGDSPLHF
.	TRBV15	.	14	TRBJ1-2	TGTGCCACCAGCAGGAATAGCGGGAGATATGGCTACACCTTC	CATSRNSGRYGYTF
.	TRBV29-1	many	15	TRBJ1-2	TGCAGCACTTCTACGAGCAGGGAGTTTAACTATGGCTACACCTTC	CSTSTSREFNYGYTF
.	TRBV9	few	13	TRBJ1-1	TGTGCCAGCAGCGTAGGTCCCGGGAATGAAGCTTTCTTT	CASSVGPGNEAFF
.	TRBV12-3/TRBV12-4	many	13	TRBJ1-5	TGTGCCAGCCAGGGACTGCTCAATCAGCCCCAGCATTTT	CASQGLLNQPQHF
.	TRBV7-2	many	15	TRBJ1-5	TGCGCCAGCAGCCAAGGGGGAGGTAACAATCAGCCCCAGCATTTT	CASSQGGGNNQPQHF
.	TRBV2	many	16	TRBJ2-7	TGTGCCAGCAGTCATTGGGACTCCGTAAAACCCTACGAGCAGTACTTC	CASSHWDSVKPYEQYF
.	TRBV4-2	few	13	TRBJ2-7	TGTGCCAGCAGCCACCAGGTTACCTACGAGCAGTACTTC	CASSHQVTYEQYF
.	TRBV15	many	16	TRBJ1-1	TGTGCCACCAGCAGAGACCAAACAGGGTTCGGCACTGAAGCTTTCTTT	CATSRDQTGFGTEAFF
.	TRBV29-1	once	14	TRBJ2-2	TGCAGCGTGGGGTCGGGCCCACCTCCGCAGGAGCTGTTTTTT	CSVGSGPPPQELFF
.	TRBV9	few	16	TRBJ2-2	TGTGCCAGCAGCGTTCTAGGGGGGGAGTTCACCGGGGAGCTGTTTTTT	CASSVLGGEFTGELFF
TRBD1	TRBV7-3	.	14	TRBJ1-1	TGTGCCAGCAGTCCGGGACAGGCTATCCCTGAAGCTTTCTTT	CASSPGQAIPEAFF
TRBD2	TRBV29-1	.	14	TRBJ2-5	TGCAGCGTAGGGACTAGCGGGAGTGGGGAGACCCAGTACTTC	CSVGTSGSGETQYF